A single sample is the source of the 32 T cell receptor beta chains below, sequenced in a study of blood T cell repertoires in COVID-19. Method: immunoSEQ multiplex PCR; TCRdb's copy keeps in-frame clones and lacks some. The sample shows more than 150,000 clones, under 85% of them seen only once. The sequencing sample was made of peripheral blood. Source of these receptors: a human donor in a cohort sampled during active COVID-19.

This rearrangement joins TRBV11-2 to TRBJ1-1, with D perhaps matching TRBD1 (5 bases). The CDR3 has 15 residues. Trimming removed 5 bases at V and 5 bases at J, with 18 bases between. Germline V gives CDR1 SGHAT, CDR2 FQNNGV. The CDR3 protein is CASSISFAGTTEAFF. The CDR3 DNA reads as TGTGCCAGCAGCATCAGTTTCGCCGGGACTACTGAAGCTTTCTTT. Drawing the rest from reference TRBV11-2 and TRBJ1-1, the complete variable domain is EAGVAQSPRYKIIEKRQSVAFWCNPISGHATLYWYQQILGQGPKLLIQFQNNGVVDDSQLPKDRFSAERLKGVDSTLKIQPAKLEDSAVYLCASSISFAGTTEAFFGQGTRLTVV.

For this clone: One end of the junction is discordant with germline, which a read error may explain. The chain employs TRBV7-6 and TRBJ2-1, with 10 nucleotides matching TRBD2. The germline gives CDR1 SGHVS, CDR2 FNYEAQ. This CDR3 spans 15 amino acids. The DNA of the CDR3 is TGTGCCAGCACCTTAGCGGGGGGATATAAAAATGAGCAGTTCTTC. It yields the protein CASTLAGGYKNEQFF.

This chain connects TRBV14 to TRBJ1-6; 8 bases align to TRBD1. Germline V lookup: CDR1 SGHDN, CDR2 FVKESK. This CDR3 contains 15 residues. J was trimmed by 6 bases and V by 2 bases; bases with no gene match: 3. The chain's CDR3 is CASSQRTGSNSPLHF. CDR3 nucleotides: TGTGCCAGCAGCCAAAGGACAGGGAGTAATTCACCCCTCCACTTT.

Here the CDR3 DNA reads TGTGCCAGCAGCTTAGGACTAGCGGGGGTCCGAGAGACCCAGTACTTC. It is translated as CASSLGLAGVRETQYF. V and J are TRBV7-7 and TRBJ2-5, with 12 bases identical to TRBD2. This CDR3 region has 16 residues. The trim removed 1 base at V and 4 bases at J, leaving 4 bases unmatched. The germline CDR1 and CDR2 sequences are SSHAT and FNYEAQ (reference sequence).

V is TRBV30 and J is TRBJ1-1, with D hard to call. Germline CDR1 GTSNPN, CDR2 SVGIG (reference sequence). V was trimmed by 0 bases and J by 9 bases, leaving 11 bases between them. The CDR3 totals 12 residues. The DNA of the CDR3 is TGTGCCTGGAGTGTACCGGAGAGTAAAGCTTTCTTT. It specifies CAWSVPESKAFF.

CDR3: CASSRQDEKTF. CDR3 coding DNA: TGTGCCAGCAGCCGTCAGGATGAGAAAACCTTC. This rearrangement joins TRBV9 to TRBJ1-2; D unresolved. The length of the CDR3 is 11 residues. The V gene's germline CDR1 is SGDLS and CDR2 YYNGEE. V dropped 4 bases and J dropped 14 bases, with 15 bases sitting between them.

The chain has TRBV5-6 and TRBJ2-7; D possibly corresponds to TRBD2 (6 bases). CDR1 and CDR2 (germline): SGHDT, YYEEEE. V lost 0 bases and J 3 bases, leaving 7 bases between the germline ends. This CDR3 region has 13 residues. CDR3 protein: CASSLVGGYEQYF. In DNA, the CDR3 is TGTGCCAGCAGCTTGGTCGGGGGCTACGAGCAGTACTTC.

V is TRBV7-9 and J is TRBJ2-7; D is perhaps TRBD2 (6 bases). Germline V gene data show CDR1 as SEHNR and CDR2 as FQNEAQ (reference sequence). V was shortened by 6 bases and J by 4 bases, with 7 bases between the two germline ends. The CDR3 length is 11 residues. DNA for the CDR3: TGTGCCAGCAGGGGGGGATACGAGCAGTACTTC. The encoded protein is CASRGGYEQYF.

This chain joins TRBV19 and TRBJ2-3; TRBD2 might be the D (6 bases). CDR1 LNHDA and CDR2 SQIVND come from the germline V gene (reference sequence). The CDR3 consists of 16 residues. V lost 5 bases and J lost 0, with 15 bases in between. The CDR3 DNA is TGTGCCAGTAGTGCCCGACCGCGGGGAAGCACAGATACGCAGTATTTT. This encodes CASSARPRGSTDTQYF. The full variable domain, rest sourced from reference TRBV19 and TRBJ2-3, is DGGITQSPKYLFRKEGQNVTLSCEQNLNHDAMYWYRQDPGQGLRLIYYSQIVNDFQKGDIAEGYSVSREKKESFPLTVTSAQKNPTAFYLCASSARPRGSTDTQYFGPGTRLTVL.

This clone was picked up a small number of times. This CDR3 reads CAISVGGAANTGELFF. The CDR3 nucleotides read TGTGCCATCAGTGTCGGTGGAGCAGCGAACACCGGGGAGCTGTTTTTT. The chain carries TRBV10-3 and TRBJ2-2; D unclear. The V gene's germline CDR1 is ENHRY and CDR2 SYGVKD. V lost 4 bases and J 0 bases, leaving 12 bases between the germline ends. The CDR3 covers 16 residues.

In its sample, this clone was seen a few times. The chain joins TRBV5-6 to TRBJ2-7, with 9 nucleotides matching TRBD2. The junction had 6 bases not matched to a gene; V was cut back by 3 bases and J by 5 bases. The CDR3 spans 14 residues. Germline assignment: CDR1 SGHDT and CDR2 YYEEEE. CDR3 amino acids: CASSWTSVGNEQYF. CDR3 DNA sequence: TGTGCCAGCAGCTGGACTAGCGTCGGAAACGAGCAGTACTTC.

CDR3 coding DNA: TGTGCCAGCAGGACGGGCTATGGCTACACCTTC. This gives the protein CASRTGYGYTF. J is TRBJ1-2 and V is TRBV6-5; no definite D call. Germline V lookup: CDR1 MNHEY, CDR2 SVGAGI. The CDR3 totals 11 residues. The V end lost 6 bases, the J end lost 4 bases, and 6 bases lay between the germline ends.

J is TRBJ1-6 and V is TRBV19; 9 bases line up with TRBD1. Germline trimming cut 4 bases from V and 8 bases from J; bases unmatched to any gene: 3. Per the germline V gene, CDR1 is LNHDA and CDR2 is SQIVND (reference sequence). This CDR3 contains 14 residues. CDR3 sequence reads: CASSTRDRDSPLHF. CDR3 coding DNA: TGTGCCAGTAGTACTAGGGACAGGGATTCACCCCTCCACTTT.

This rearrangement joins TRBV3-1 (or the pseudogene TRBV3-2) to TRBJ1-5, with D possibly being TRBD1 (6 bases). Per the germline V gene, CDR1 is LGHDT and CDR2 is YNNKEL (reference sequence). This CDR3 spans 13 amino acids. The V gene lost 2 bases and the J gene lost 7 bases, with 9 bases spanning the gap. The CDR3 region is CASSQSGEQPQHF. CDR3 nucleotides: TGTGCCAGCAGCCAATCAGGGGAGCAGCCCCAGCATTTT.

This clone was found once. CDR3 in amino acids: CASSLGGLGGAYTDTQYF. Written as DNA, the CDR3 is TGTGCCAGCAGCTTAGGCGGGTTGGGCGGGGCGTACACAGATACGCAGTATTTT. V usage is TRBV7-2 and J usage is TRBJ2-3; TRBD2 might be the D (6 bases). CDR1 is SGHTA, CDR2 FQGNSA, per germline. The germline V and J ends were trimmed by 1 base and 2 bases, with 19 bases remaining between them. This CDR3 has 18 amino acids.

This chain links TRBV5-5 with TRBJ1-1; tentative D call: TRBD1 (6 bases). Looked up from germline, CDR1 is SGHKS and CDR2 is YYEKEE (reference sequence). V shed 10 bases and J shed 1 base, with 8 bases lying between them. The CDR3 totals 11 residues. The CDR3 protein is CASGENTEAFF. For the CDR3, the DNA is TGTGCCTCAGGGGAGAACACTGAAGCTTTCTTT.

The chain employs TRBV9 and TRBJ2-5; the D gene is possibly TRBD2 (5 bases). This CDR3 region has 16 residues. The V and J ends lost 4 bases and 4 bases respectively, with 20 bases between them. Per the germline V gene, CDR1 is SGDLS and CDR2 is YYNGEE. The CDR3: CASSTSPGNEGETQYF. CDR3 DNA sequence: TGTGCCAGCAGCACCTCACCCGGGAACGAGGGAGAGACCCAGTACTTC. The variable domain in full, completed from reference TRBV9 and TRBJ2-5, reads DSGVTQTPKHLITATGQRVTLRCSPRSGDLSVYWYQQSLDQGLQFLIQYYNGEERAKGNILERFSAQQFPDLHSELNLSSLELGDSALYFCASSTSPGNEGETQYFGPGTRLLVL.

The chain uses TRBV6-1 and TRBJ2-5; 9 bases agree with TRBD2. J was trimmed by 1 base and V by 2 bases; bases with no gene match: 5. This CDR3 has 16 residues. Germline CDR1 and CDR2: MNHNS and SASEGT. The CDR3 spells CASSEQVSGGQETQYF. The CDR3 DNA follows: TGTGCCAGCAGTGAACAGGTTAGCGGGGGCCAAGAGACCCAGTACTTC.

The chain joins TRBV13 to TRBJ1-2; tentatively, D is TRBD1 (5 bases). CDR1 and CDR2 (germline): PRHDT, FYEKMQ (reference sequence). Trimming left V 2 bases short and J 6 bases short, with 13 bases between. CDR3 size: 14 residues. The CDR3 here is CASSLRYRGDGYTF. CDR3 DNA sequence: TGTGCCAGCAGCTTAAGATATAGGGGCGATGGCTACACCTTC.

The CDR3 DNA reads TGTGCCACCAGCAGAGCCTCTGAAGCTTTCTTT. Its protein product is CATSRASEAFF. This sequence joins TRBV15 and TRBJ1-1; D unclear. The CDR3 has 11 amino acids. The germline CDR1 and CDR2 sequences are LNHNV and YYDKDF (reference sequence). Trimming pared 1 base from V and 6 bases from J, leaving 3 bases between.

This clone was seen once. The V gene is TRBV11-2, the J gene TRBJ2-7; 14 bases align to TRBD2. The germline gives CDR1 SGHAT, CDR2 FQNNGV. This CDR3 has 16 amino acids. The V segment lost 5 bases and the J segment 8 bases; nucleotides outside the gene matches: 11. The CDR3 region has the DNA TGTGCCAGCAGCCCACGGGGGGGACTAGCGGGGGAGCAGCAGTACTTC. It translates to CASSPRGGLAGEQQYF.

The chain combines TRBV7-9 with TRBJ1-4; D gene unclear. V was cut by 5 bases and J by 0 bases, with 7 bases left in between. Germline V gene sequence: CDR1 SEHNR, CDR2 FQNEAQ (reference sequence). CDR3 length equals 14 residues. Here the CDR3 DNA reads TGTGCCAGCAGCCTTTTAGCAACTAATGAAAAACTGTTTTTT. It yields the protein CASSLLATNEKLFF. Drawing the rest from reference TRBV7-9 and TRBJ1-4, the complete variable domain is DTGVSQNPRHKITKRGQNVTFRCDPISEHNRLYWYRQTLGQGPEFLTYFQNEAQLEKSRLLSDRFSAERPKGSFSTLEIQRTEQGDSAMYLCASSLLATNEKLFFGSGTQLSVL.

The V call is TRBV30, the J call TRBJ1-1; D call uncertain. V was shortened by 5 bases and J by 6 bases, with 13 bases between the two germline ends. In germline, CDR1 is GTSNPN, CDR2 SVGIG (reference sequence). The CDR3 consists of 12 residues. The CDR3 loop reads CAWFSTAAEAFF. The CDR3 DNA reads as TGTGCCTGGTTCAGTACAGCGGCTGAAGCTTTCTTT.

V gene TRBV6-5 combines with J gene TRBJ2-2; tentatively, D is TRBD2 (6 bases). This CDR3 contains 12 residues. Between the trimmed V and J ends, which lost 5 bases and 7 bases, there was a span of 8 bases. Germline CDR1 MNHEY, CDR2 SVGAGI. CDR3 coding DNA: TGTGCCAGCAGTAGGAGGGGCGGGGAGCTGTTTTTT. This gives the protein CASSRRGGELFF.

This clone has just one count. This chain joins TRBV2 and TRBJ1-2; 8 nucleotides agree with TRBD1. The CDR3 is made up of 16 amino acids. The trim removed 7 bases at V and 1 base at J, leaving 11 bases unmatched. Per the germline V gene, CDR1 is SNHLY and CDR2 is FYNNEI. The DNA of the CDR3 is TGTGCCAGCAATGCCGGACAGGGATCCTTTAACTATGGCTACACCTTC. It codes for CASNAGQGSFNYGYTF.

This clone was detected once. This chain joins TRBV10-3 and TRBJ2-3; D is perhaps TRBD2 (5 bases). The germline V gene has CDR1 ENHRY and CDR2 SYGVKD. The V end lost 6 bases, the J end lost 4 bases, and 20 bases lay between the germline ends. The CDR3 is 16 amino acids. The CDR3 reads CAISEQLGVAADTQYF. The CDR3 DNA reads TGTGCCATCAGCGAGCAACTAGGAGTCGCGGCAGATACGCAGTATTTT.

The chain recombines TRBV7-6 with TRBJ1-3; possibly TRBD1 for D (5 bases). V lost 2 bases to trimming and J lost 0 bases, with 14 bases between them. CDR1 SGHVS and CDR2 FNYEAQ come from the germline V gene. The CDR3 runs 17 residues. The CDR3, as DNA: TGTGCCAGCAGCTTAATGTCACCAGGGTACTCTGGAAACACCATATATTTT. It encodes CASSLMSPGYSGNTIYF.

The gene calls are TRBV7-2 and TRBJ2-1; 10 bases are shared with TRBD2. This CDR3 is built from 16 residues. The J segment lost 8 bases and the V segment lost 2 bases, leaving 9 bases of the junction unmatched. Germline V CDR1 and CDR2: SGHTA, FQGNSA. This CDR3 reads CASSLSRASGGDEQFF. The CDR3 region has the DNA TGTGCCAGCAGCTTAAGCCGGGCTAGCGGGGGAGATGAGCAGTTCTTC. The whole variable domain, remainder taken from reference TRBV7-2 and TRBJ2-1, is GAGVSQSPSNKVTEKGKDVELRCDPISGHTALYWYRQSLGQGLEFLIYFQGNSAPDKSGLPSDRFSAERTGGSVSTLTIQRTQQEDSAVYLCASSLSRASGGDEQFFGPGTRLTVL.

The V call is TRBV12-3 or TRBV12-4, the J call TRBJ2-3; D remains ambiguous. The CDR3 length is 13 residues. Trimming cost V 0 bases and J 2 bases, with 3 bases left between them. The CDR3 reads CASSLAYTDTQYF. The CDR3, as DNA: TGTGCCAGCAGTTTAGCTTACACAGATACGCAGTATTTT.

The genes are TRBV5-5 and TRBJ2-5, with 8 bases that match TRBD1. Germline-derived CDR1 and CDR2 are SGHKS and YYEKEE (reference sequence). The length of the CDR3 is 16 residues. V gave up 2 bases and J gave up 5 bases; unmatched junction bases: 11. CDR3: CASSLMSGGFGETQYF. The CDR3 coding sequence is TGTGCCAGCAGCTTAATGTCAGGGGGCTTTGGGGAGACCCAGTACTTC.

This clone has more than one count but fewer than ten. This chain links TRBV9 with TRBJ1-4, with TRBD1 matching over 9 bases. The V and J ends lost 4 bases and 8 bases, in that order; junction bases with no gene match: 9. Germline V gene sequence: CDR1 SGDLS, CDR2 YYNGEE. The CDR3 runs 15 residues. In nucleotides, the CDR3 is TGTGCCAGCAGCTCACACAGGGGGCTCGGGGAAAAACTGTTTTTT. Protein sequence: CASSSHRGLGEKLFF.

The chain carries TRBV6-2 or TRBV6-3 and TRBJ1-2; D is uncertain. CDR1 and CDR2 (germline): MNHEY, SVGEGT. Trimming took 4 bases from V and 4 from J, leaving 13 bases between them. The length of the CDR3 is 14 residues. For the CDR3, the DNA is TGTGCCAGCAGTTCCGGACGGGAAATCTATGGCTACACCTTC. Encoded protein: CASSSGREIYGYTF.